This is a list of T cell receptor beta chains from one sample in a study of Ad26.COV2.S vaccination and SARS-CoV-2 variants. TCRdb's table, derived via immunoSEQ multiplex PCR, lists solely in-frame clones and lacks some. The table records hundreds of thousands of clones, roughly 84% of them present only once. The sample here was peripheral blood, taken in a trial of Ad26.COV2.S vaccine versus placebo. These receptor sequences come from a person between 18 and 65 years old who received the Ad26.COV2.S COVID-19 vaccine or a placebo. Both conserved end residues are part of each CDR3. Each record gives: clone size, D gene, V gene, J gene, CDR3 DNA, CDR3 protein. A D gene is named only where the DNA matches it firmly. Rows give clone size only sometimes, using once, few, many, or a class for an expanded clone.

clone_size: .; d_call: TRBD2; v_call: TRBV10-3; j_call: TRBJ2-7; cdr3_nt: TGTGCCATCTGGCGGGGGGGCTCCAACTACGAGCAGTACTTC; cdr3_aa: CAIWRGGSNYEQYF
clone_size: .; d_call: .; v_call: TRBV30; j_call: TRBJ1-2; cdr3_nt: TGTGCCTGGAGTGGGGGGGGTGGCTACACCTTC; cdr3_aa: CAWSGGGGYTF
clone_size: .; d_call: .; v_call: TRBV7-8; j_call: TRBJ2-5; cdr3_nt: TGTGCCAGCAGCCCACGGAGGGTCCAAGAGACCCAGTACTTC; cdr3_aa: CASSPRRVQETQYF
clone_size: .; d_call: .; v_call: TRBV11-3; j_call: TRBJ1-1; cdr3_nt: TGTGCCAGCAGCTCTAGCCTAGGGGCTCAGAACACTGAAGCTTTCTTT; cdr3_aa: CASSSSLGAQNTEAFF
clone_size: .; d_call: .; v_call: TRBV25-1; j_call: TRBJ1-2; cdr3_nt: TGTGCCAGCAGTGGAGTCATAGCAGGGGTCGGCTATGGCTACACCTTC; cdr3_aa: CASSGVIAGVGYGYTF
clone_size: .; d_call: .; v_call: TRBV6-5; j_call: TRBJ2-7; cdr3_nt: TGTGCCAGCAGATCCGGGACGGACTACGAGCAGTACTTC; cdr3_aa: CASRSGTDYEQYF
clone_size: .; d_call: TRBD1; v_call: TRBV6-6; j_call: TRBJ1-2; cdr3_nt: TGTGCCAGCAGTTCACCCCCCCCGGGACAGAACTATGGCTACACCTTC; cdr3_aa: CASSSPPPGQNYGYTF
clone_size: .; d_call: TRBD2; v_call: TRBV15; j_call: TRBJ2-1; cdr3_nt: TGTGCCACCAGCAGAGATCGGGTTTTGGCAACACTAGCGGGGGGTAATGAGCAGTTCTTC; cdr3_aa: CATSRDRVLATLAGGNEQFF
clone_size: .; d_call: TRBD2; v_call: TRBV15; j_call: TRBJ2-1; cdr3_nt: TGTGCCACGGCCCGGGGGGACGGCTCCTACAATGAGCAGTTCTTC; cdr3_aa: CATARGDGSYNEQFF
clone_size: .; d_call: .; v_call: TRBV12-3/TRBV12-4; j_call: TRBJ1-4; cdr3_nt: TGTGCCAGCAGGCCGGGAGTTAATGAAAAACTGTTTTTT; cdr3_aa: CASRPGVNEKLFF
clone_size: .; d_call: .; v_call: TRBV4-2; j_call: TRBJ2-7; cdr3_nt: TGTGCCAGCAGCCAGGTCGGACGGGACGAGCAGTACTTC; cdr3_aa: CASSQVGRDEQYF
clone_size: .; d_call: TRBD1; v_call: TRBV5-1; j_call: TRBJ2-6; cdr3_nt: TGCGCCAGCAGCTCGGGACAGGGAACCATGAGCTCTGGGGCCAACGTCCTGACTTTC; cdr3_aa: CASSSGQGTMSSGANVLTF
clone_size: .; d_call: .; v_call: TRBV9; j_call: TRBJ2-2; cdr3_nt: TGTGCCAGCAGCAACGGACCGACCGGGGAGCTGTTTTTT; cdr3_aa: CASSNGPTGELFF
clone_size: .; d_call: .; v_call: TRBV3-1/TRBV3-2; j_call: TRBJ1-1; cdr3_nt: TGTGCCAGCAGCCAAGGACAGGCGAACACTGAAGCTTTCTTT; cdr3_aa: CASSQGQANTEAFF
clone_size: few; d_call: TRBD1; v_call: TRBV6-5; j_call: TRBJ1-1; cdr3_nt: TGTGCCAGCAGACGACAGGGACGGAACACTGAAGCTTTCTTT; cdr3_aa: CASRRQGRNTEAFF
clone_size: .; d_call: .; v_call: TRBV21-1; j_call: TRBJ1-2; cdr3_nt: TGTGCCAGCAGCAAACGTAGTGACAGGTGTAACTATGGCTACACCTTC; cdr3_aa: CASSKRSDRCNYGYTF
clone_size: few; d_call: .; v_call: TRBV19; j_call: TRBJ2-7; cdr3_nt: TGTGCCAGTTCACAGAGCTCCTACGAGCAGTACTTC; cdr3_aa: CASSQSSYEQYF
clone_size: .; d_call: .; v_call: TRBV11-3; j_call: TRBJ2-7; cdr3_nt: TGTGCCCTCCTAGGCGGGACGAAATTTAGCTCCTACGAGCAGTACTTC; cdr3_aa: CALLGGTKFSSYEQYF
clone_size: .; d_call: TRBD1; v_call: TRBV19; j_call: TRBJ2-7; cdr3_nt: TGTGCCAGTAGTTCCTTGGGGACAGGGAACAACGAGCAGTACTTC; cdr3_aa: CASSSLGTGNNEQYF
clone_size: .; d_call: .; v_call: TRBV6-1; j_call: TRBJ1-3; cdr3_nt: TGTGCCAGCAGTGACCACGGACCTGGAGTAGGAAACACCATATATTTT; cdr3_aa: CASSDHGPGVGNTIYF
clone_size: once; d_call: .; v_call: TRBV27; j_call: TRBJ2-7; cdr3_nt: TGTGCCAGCAGTTTGGTGGGGGCCTACGAGCAGTACTTC; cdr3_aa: CASSLVGAYEQYF
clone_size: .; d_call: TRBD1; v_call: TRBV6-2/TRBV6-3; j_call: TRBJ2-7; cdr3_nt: TGTGCCAGCAGTCCCTCGGGGACAGGGAGTCCCTACGAGCAGTACTTC; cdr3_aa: CASSPSGTGSPYEQYF
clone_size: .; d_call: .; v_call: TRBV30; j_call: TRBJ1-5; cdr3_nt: TGTGCCTGGACCCTGGGAAGGGATCAGCCCCAGCATTTT; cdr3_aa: CAWTLGRDQPQHF
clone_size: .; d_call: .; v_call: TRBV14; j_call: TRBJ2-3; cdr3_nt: TGTGCCAGCAGCCTAGGCGGGGGCACAGATACGCAGTATTTT; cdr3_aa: CASSLGGGTDTQYF
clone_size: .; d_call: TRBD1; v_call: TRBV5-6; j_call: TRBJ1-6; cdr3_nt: TGTGCCAGCAGCTTGGAACAGGGGAGTTATTCACCCCTCCACTTT; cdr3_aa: CASSLEQGSYSPLHF
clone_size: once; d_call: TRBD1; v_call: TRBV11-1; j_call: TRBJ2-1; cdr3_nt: TGTGCCAGCAGCGTTAACAGGGGTCGCAATGAGCAGTTCTTC; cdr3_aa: CASSVNRGRNEQFF
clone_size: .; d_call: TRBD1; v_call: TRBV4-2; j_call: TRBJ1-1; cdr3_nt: TGTGCCAGCAGTCAGAATCCGACAGGGCTTATGAACACTGAAGCTTTCTTT; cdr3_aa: CASSQNPTGLMNTEAFF
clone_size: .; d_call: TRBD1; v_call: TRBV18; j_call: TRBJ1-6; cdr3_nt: TGTGCCAGCTCACCCCGGGACAGAGGTTCACCCCTCCACTTT; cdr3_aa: CASSPRDRGSPLHF
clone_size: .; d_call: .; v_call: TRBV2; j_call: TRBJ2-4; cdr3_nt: TGTGCCAGCAGTGTAAAAAACATTCAGTACTTC; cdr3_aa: CASSVKNIQYF
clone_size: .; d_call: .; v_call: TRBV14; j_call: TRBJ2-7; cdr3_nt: TGTGCCAGCAGCCCGTGGGACATCCCCTACGAGCAGTACTTC; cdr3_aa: CASSPWDIPYEQYF
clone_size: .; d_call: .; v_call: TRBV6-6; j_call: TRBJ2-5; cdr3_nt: TGTGCCAGCAATGTGACCCAGTACTTC; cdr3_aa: CASNVTQYF
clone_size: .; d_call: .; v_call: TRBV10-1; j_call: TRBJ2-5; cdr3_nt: TGCGCCAGCAGTGAGTTCGGCGGGCGGGGGGCAGGGGGGAAAGAGACCCAGTACTTC; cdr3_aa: CASSEFGGRGAGGKETQYF
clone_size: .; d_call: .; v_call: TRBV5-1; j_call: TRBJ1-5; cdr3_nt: TGCGCCAGCAGCTTGGACCTGTTTCAGCCCCAGCATTTT; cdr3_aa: CASSLDLFQPQHF
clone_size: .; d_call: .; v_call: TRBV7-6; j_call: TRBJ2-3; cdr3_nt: TGTGCCAGCAGCTTAGGTTTAAAAGGGGGAAGCCCTCGCACAGATACGCAGTATTTT; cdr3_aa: CASSLGLKGGSPRTDTQYF
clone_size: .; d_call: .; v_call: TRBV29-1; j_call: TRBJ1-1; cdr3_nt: TGCAGCGTTGGGCAGGACACTGAAGCTTTCTTT; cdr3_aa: CSVGQDTEAFF
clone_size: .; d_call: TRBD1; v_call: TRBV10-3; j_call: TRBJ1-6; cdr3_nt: TGTGCCATCACTGAAGGACAGGGAGACGGTTCACCCCTCCACTTT; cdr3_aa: CAITEGQGDGSPLHF
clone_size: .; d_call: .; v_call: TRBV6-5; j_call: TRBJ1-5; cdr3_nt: TGTGCCAGCAAGGGATACAGGGACAGCAATCAGCCCCAGCATTTT; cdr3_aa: CASKGYRDSNQPQHF
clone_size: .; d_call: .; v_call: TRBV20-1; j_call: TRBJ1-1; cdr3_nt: TGCAGTGCTAGTTGGGCGGGCGACACTGAAGCTTTCTTT; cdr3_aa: CSASWAGDTEAFF
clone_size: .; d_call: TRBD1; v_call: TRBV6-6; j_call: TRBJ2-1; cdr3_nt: TGTGCCGCGCGACCGGGACAGGGATTCAATGAGCAGTTCTTC; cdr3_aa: CAARPGQGFNEQFF
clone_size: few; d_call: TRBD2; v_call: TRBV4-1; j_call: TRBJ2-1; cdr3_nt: TGCGCCAGCAGCCAAGAGGGGGCTAGCGGGGGGGCCAACAGGCAGTTCTTC; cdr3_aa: CASSQEGASGGANRQFF
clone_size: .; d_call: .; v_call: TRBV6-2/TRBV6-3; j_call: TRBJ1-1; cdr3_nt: TGTGCCAGCAGTCCGCCAAGCTTGAACACTGAAGCTTTCTTT; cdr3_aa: CASSPPSLNTEAFF
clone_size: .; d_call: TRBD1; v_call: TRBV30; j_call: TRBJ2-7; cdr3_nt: TGTGCCTGGGGGGGACAGGCCTACGAGCAGTACTTC; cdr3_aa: CAWGGQAYEQYF
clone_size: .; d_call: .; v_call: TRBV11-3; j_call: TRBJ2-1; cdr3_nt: TGTGCCAGCAGCTTAAACCCGAGCTCCTACAATGAGCAGTTCTTC; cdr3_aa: CASSLNPSSYNEQFF
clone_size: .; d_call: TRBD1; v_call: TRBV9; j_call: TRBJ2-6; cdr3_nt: TGTGCCAGCAGCGTCACCGGGACAGCGAGCTCTGGGGCCAACGTCCTGACTTTC; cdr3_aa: CASSVTGTASSGANVLTF
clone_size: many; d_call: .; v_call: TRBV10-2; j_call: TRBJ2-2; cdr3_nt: TGCGCCACAATGCGGGGTGACACCGGGGAGCTGTTTTTT; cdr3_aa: CATMRGDTGELFF
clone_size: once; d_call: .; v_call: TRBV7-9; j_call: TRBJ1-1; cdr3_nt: TGTGCCAGCAGCTTAAATAGCATGAACACTGAAGCTTTCTTT; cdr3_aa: CASSLNSMNTEAFF
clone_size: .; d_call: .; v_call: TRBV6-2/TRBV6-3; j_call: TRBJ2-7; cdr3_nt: TGTGCCAGCAGTTACTCGTTTTCGGGGGACGGCGGGTACGAGCAGTACTTC; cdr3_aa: CASSYSFSGDGGYEQYF
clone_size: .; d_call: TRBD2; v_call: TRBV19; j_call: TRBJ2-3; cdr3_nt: TGTGCCAGTAGTGGTCTAGCGGGGGGGGAGGCAGATACGCAGTATTTT; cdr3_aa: CASSGLAGGEADTQYF
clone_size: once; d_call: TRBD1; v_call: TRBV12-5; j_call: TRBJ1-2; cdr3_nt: TGTGCTAGTGGCAACCGCCTCGGACAGGGGGAGGACTATGGCTACACCTTC; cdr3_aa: CASGNRLGQGEDYGYTF
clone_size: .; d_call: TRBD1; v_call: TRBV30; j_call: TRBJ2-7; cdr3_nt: TGTGCCTGGAGCGGGGACAGGGGTAGTTCCTACGAGCAGTACTTC; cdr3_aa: CAWSGDRGSSYEQYF
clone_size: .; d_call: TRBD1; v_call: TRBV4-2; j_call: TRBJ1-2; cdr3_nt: TGTGCCAGCAGCCAAGAAGACGCAGATCCAGGGGGCGCAGAACCCCACTATGGCTACACCTTC; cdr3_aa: CASSQEDADPGGAEPHYGYTF
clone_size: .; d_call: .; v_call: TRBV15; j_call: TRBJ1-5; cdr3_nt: TGTGCCACCAGCAGCCACAGTGGCAATCAGCCCCAGCATTTT; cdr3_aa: CATSSHSGNQPQHF
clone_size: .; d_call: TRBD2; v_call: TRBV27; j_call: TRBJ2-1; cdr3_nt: TGTGCCAGCAGTTCTATACTAGCGGGGGGAAATGAGCAGTTCTTC; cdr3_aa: CASSSILAGGNEQFF